These T cell receptor beta chains were read from a single sample in a study of cytomegalovirus exposure and HLA in healthy donors. Measured with immunoSEQ multiplex PCR; TCRdb has only the in-frame clones, and not every one. The sample includes fewer than 200,000 clones, around nine tenths of them seen just once. The specimen was PBMCs. These receptors were collected from a man aged 30-40 years in good health and CMV-seropositive. Both conserved end residues are part of each CDR3. The D gene is left open where the match is weak. Some rows have no size entry. The others give once, few or many, or a class for an expanded clone.

-	TRBJ2-2	TRBV4-3	-	TGCGCCAGCAGCCAAGGTTCCGGCAGGCCAGGAGGGGAGCTGTTTTTT	CASSQGSGRPGGELFF
-	TRBJ2-3	TRBV2	-	TGTGCCAGCAGTGAATGGGCTAGAGGGGACACAGATACGCAGTATTTT	CASSEWARGDTDTQYF
-	TRBJ1-2	TRBV28	-	TGTGCCAGCAGTTTAAAGACGGCTAACTATGGCTACACCTTC	CASSLKTANYGYTF
-	TRBJ2-1	TRBV29-1	TRBD2	TGCAGCATCATAGCGGGAACGTACAATGAGCAGTTCTTC	CSIIAGTYNEQFF
-	TRBJ2-3	TRBV5-1	TRBD2	TGCGCCAGCACACCGGGGGGGTTAGATACGCAGTATTTT	CASTPGGLDTQYF
-	TRBJ2-1	TRBV27	-	TGTGCCAGCAGTTTAGCGGCGACCGGATACAATGAGCAGTTCTTC	CASSLAATGYNEQFF
few	TRBJ1-6	TRBV7-3	-	TGTGCCAGCAGCTTAAATAGACAGGCGGGGTCACCCCTCCACTTT	CASSLNRQAGSPLHF
-	TRBJ2-2	TRBV5-6	-	TGTGCCAGCAGCCTGTACGCCGGGGAGCTGTTTTTT	CASSLYAGELFF
-	TRBJ2-7	TRBV6-1	TRBD1	TGTGCCAGCAGTGATCGACAGGGGGTGGGCGAGCAGTACTTC	CASSDRQGVGEQYF
-	TRBJ1-1	TRBV21-1	-	TGTGCCAGCAGCACATGGATACTCGGCACTGAAGCTTTCTTT	CASSTWILGTEAFF
-	TRBJ2-7	TRBV11-2	-	TGTGCCAGCAGCCGGCCCGGTATTGACTACGAGCAGTACTTC	CASSRPGIDYEQYF
-	TRBJ2-2	TRBV20-1	-	TGCAATGCGCGGTCTACCGGGGAGCTGTTTTTT	CNARSTGELFF
-	TRBJ2-3	TRBV2	-	TGTGCCAGCAGTGAAGCCTGGAGTTCAGATACGCAGTATTTT	CASSEAWSSDTQYF
-	TRBJ2-5	TRBV15	TRBD1	TGTGCCACCAGCAGAAATACGGACAGGGGGCAAGAGACCCAGTACTTC	CATSRNTDRGQETQYF
-	TRBJ2-7	TRBV13	TRBD1	TGTGCCAGCAGCTCATCCGGGACAGGGAAATACGAGCAGTACTTC	CASSSSGTGKYEQYF
few	TRBJ1-6	TRBV6-1	-	TGTGCCAGCAATACAGGGCACGATTCACCCCTCCACTTT	CASNTGHDSPLHF
-	TRBJ1-1	TRBV5-4	-	TGTGCCAGCAGCTTGTCCGGGGACGACGGAGCTTTCTTT	CASSLSGDDGAFF
-	TRBJ1-4	TRBV9	-	TGTGCCAGCAGCGTAGGGCTCGGGACCTTAGGCGAAGAACTGTTTTTT	CASSVGLGTLGEELFF
-	TRBJ1-2	TRBV7-9	-	TGTGCCAGCAGCCCCTCCTCGTCCCTTAACTATGGCTACACCTTC	CASSPSSSLNYGYTF
-	TRBJ2-7	TRBV7-2	-	TGTGCCAGCAGCTTAGGAAGGGGCGAGCAGTACTTC	CASSLGRGEQYF
-	TRBJ2-1	TRBV15	-	TGTGCCGTAACGGTGGGTCAGGCTTTCTCCTACAATGAGCAGTTCTTC	CAVTVGQAFSYNEQFF
few	TRBJ2-1	TRBV7-2	-	TGTGCCAGCAGCCACCTTTACGGAGAGCAGTTCTTC	CASSHLYGEQFF
-	TRBJ1-1	TRBV6-5	-	TGTGCCAGCAGTGCCGACCTAAGGGGTGATGAAGCTTTCTTT	CASSADLRGDEAFF
-	TRBJ2-3	TRBV13	-	TGTGCCAGCAGCTTATGGGGCAGGGGAACAGATACGCAGTATTTT	CASSLWGRGTDTQYF
-	TRBJ2-7	TRBV6-1	TRBD1	TGTGCCAGCAGTATCCGGGACAGGGGCCTGGGCGAGCAGTACTTC	CASSIRDRGLGEQYF
-	TRBJ2-1	TRBV9	TRBD2	TGTGCCAGCAGCGTAGCTTGGACTAGCAATGAGCAGTTCTTC	CASSVAWTSNEQFF
few	TRBJ2-7	TRBV29-1	TRBD2	TGCAGCGTTGAAGAAACGGGAGGGTCCTACGAGCAGTACTTC	CSVEETGGSYEQYF
-	TRBJ1-5	TRBV19	-	TGTGCCACCTCCGTTGGCCGTCGAAATCAGCCCCAGCATTTT	CATSVGRRNQPQHF
-	TRBJ1-6	TRBV6-5	-	TGTGCCAGCAGTAAAAGGGGATCCTATAATTCACCCCTCCACTTT	CASSKRGSYNSPLHF
-	TRBJ1-2	TRBV7-2	-	TGTGCCAGCAGCTTAGCGTCGGGGAGCTATGGCTACACCTTC	CASSLASGSYGYTF
few	TRBJ2-1	TRBV9	-	TGTGCCAGCACCGTAGAACTAGCAGGCGGTGAGCAGTTCTTC	CASTVELAGGEQFF
-	TRBJ2-1	TRBV7-9	TRBD2	TGTGCCAGCAGCGGAAGACTAGCGGCCCCCCGGGGCTCCTACAATGAGCAGTTCTTC	CASSGRLAAPRGSYNEQFF
-	TRBJ2-7	TRBV5-4	-	TGTGCCAGCAGCTTTGAGGGAGCACGGTCCTACGAGCAGTACTTC	CASSFEGARSYEQYF
-	TRBJ2-2	TRBV20-1	TRBD1	TGCAGTGCTAGGACAGGGGGAATGCTGTTTTTT	CSARTGGMLFF
once	TRBJ2-7	TRBV28	-	TGTGCCAGCCTTGAGAGGGGTTTGTACGAGCAGTACTTC	CASLERGLYEQYF
-	TRBJ2-6	TRBV2	-	TGTGCCAGCAGCGGTGACAGGACTGGGGCCAACGTCCTGACTTTC	CASSGDRTGANVLTF
once	TRBJ1-2	TRBV27	-	TGTGCCAGCAGTTTTGGGGCAGACTATGGCTACACCTTC	CASSFGADYGYTF